The clone carrying this TCR beta chain has a single count. The sample comes from a study of cytomegalovirus exposure and HLA in healthy donors. The germline gives CDR1 MNHNY, CDR2 SVGAGI (reference sequence). V gave up 7 bases and J gave up 4 bases, with 16 bases separating them. The CDR3 spans 15 residues. The PCR employed 60 Vbeta primers together with 13 Jbeta primers. Here immunoSEQ multiplex PCR was the method, and the copy in TCRdb shows in-frame clones only, minus some. This sample carries roughly 130,000 clones, 50% to 75% of them seen once, and the ten largest clones take more than 6.5%. The source material was PBMCs. The sequence was obtained from a woman aged 40 to 55 in good health and CMV-seropositive. The chain joins TRBV6-6 to TRBJ1-4; perhaps TRBD1 as D (5 bases). This CDR3 is CASITAGTNNEKLFF. CDR3 sequence (DNA): TGTGCCAGCATCACAGCCGGGACTAATAATGAAAAACTGTTTTTT.